The clone carrying this TCR beta chain was recorded only once. Germline CDR1 reads KGHSH; CDR2 reads LQKENI. The CDR3 runs to 15 residues. The V and J ends lost 2 bases and 0 bases, in that order; junction bases with no gene match: 1. This record belongs to a study of blood T cell repertoires in COVID-19. Looking at the study overall: Acute and convalescent COVID-19 samples came from the United States, Italy and Spain. T cells, B-cell-depleted T cells, or PBMCs provided the cDNA or gDNA that served as material.

In the authors' workflow: Reference gene primers were amplified, and this amplification served to estimate nucleated cell counts. TCRdb's table, derived via immunoSEQ multiplex PCR, lists solely in-frame clones and lacks some. V and J calls and clone size are as listed in that table; D and trimming were resolved from the DNA. The sample has about 150,000 clones, 80% to 90% seen once. The TCR originated in a middle-aged woman with acute or convalescent COVID-19. The chain couples TRBV18 to TRBJ2-1, with 7 bases identical to TRBD1. The source material was peripheral blood. DNA of the CDR3: TGTGCCAGCTCACCAGGGGACAGCTCCTACAATGAGCAGTTCTTC. It codes for CASSPGDSSYNEQFF. The full variable domain, its missing parts supplied by reference TRBV18 and TRBJ2-1, is NAGVMQNPRHLVRRRGQEARLRCSPMKGHSHVYWYRQLPEEGLKFMVYLQKENIIDESGMPKERFSAEFPKEGPSILRIQQVVRGDSAAYFCASSPGDSSYNEQFFGPGTRLTVL.